The 30 T cell receptor beta chains given below trace back to one sample, sequenced in a study of T cells in Graves' hyperthyroidism and ophthalmopathy (dated by TCRdb to the late 2010s). The library was obtained by multiplex PCR. Sequencer: Illumina HiSeq 2000. TCR beta CDR3 regions were amplified from RNA transcripts. The first round of RT-PCR for the TCR CDR3 was performed with the HTBI primer set and the Qiagen OneStep RT-PCR kit. TCRdb took the public reads, trimmed them with fastp at Q25, ran MiXCR for clone calling and kept in-frame beta chains. Each record represents a unique CDR3 protein, reported with the most common genes and DNA among its rows. The sample data list under 350,000 distinct CDR3 sequences, and around a sixth of these were observed just once. The ten largest clones capture 45% to 55% of the sample. The sequenced sample was blood. All receptors come from a woman in her 50s with Graves' hyperthyroidism.

This clonotype was found many times. The chain couples TRBV18 to TRBJ2-5; D uncertain. The germline CDR1 and CDR2 sequences are KGHSH and LQKENI. V was pared by 1 base and J by 5 bases, with 17 bases between. This CDR3 region has 16 residues. The CDR3 spells CASSPLSGRSGETQYF. DNA of the CDR3: TGTGCCAGCTCACCACTATCCGGACGCTCTGGGGAGACCCAGTACTTC.

The chain joins TRBV9 to TRBJ2-3; 9 bases match TRBD1. Unmatched junction bases numbered 10, after V lost 6 bases and J lost 2 bases. This CDR3 is built from 16 residues. CDR1 and CDR2 from the germline V gene are SGDLS and YYNGEE. DNA of the CDR3: TGTGCCAGCAACGGAGGGGACAGGGCTATCACAGATACGCAGTATTTT. Its protein product is CASNGGDRAITDTQYF.

Only a few counts were recorded for this clonotype. The chain employs TRBV2 and TRBJ2-2, with D possibly matching TRBD1 (6 bases). The CDR3 sequence is 14 residues long. Germline-derived CDR1 and CDR2 are SNHLY and FYNNEI. The V end lost 3 bases, the J end lost 1 base, and 6 bases lay between the germline ends. CDR3: CASSDRGNTGELFF. The CDR3 DNA is TGTGCCAGCAGTGACAGGGGGAACACCGGGGAGCTGTTTTTT.

This clonotype was observed many times. The chain couples TRBV28 to TRBJ1-6, with 8 bases that match TRBD1. V lost 3 bases, J lost 0 bases, and 7 bases stayed unmatched. This CDR3 has 18 amino acids. Germline V gives CDR1 MDHEN, CDR2 SYDVKM. The CDR3 region is CASSLGQGASSYNSPLHF. The CDR3 DNA reads TGTGCCAGCAGTTTGGGGCAGGGGGCTAGCTCCTATAATTCACCCCTCCACTTT.

The sample holds a few counts of this clonotype. The chain combines TRBV11-2 with TRBJ1-6; a weak D match, TRBD1 (5 bases). This CDR3 comprises 15 residues. Germline V lookup: CDR1 SGHAT, CDR2 FQNNGV. Deletions cut 5 bases from V and 5 bases from J, with 13 bases between. CDR3 nucleotide sequence: TGTGCCAGCAGCCCCGGGGGGGTAGATAATTCACCCCTCCACTTT. Encoded protein: CASSPGGVDNSPLHF.

In this sample, this clonotype turned up many times. The rearrangement uses TRBV7-8 and TRBJ2-1; D is ambiguous. Germline CDR1 reads SGHVS; CDR2 reads FQNEAQ. V lost 5 bases, J lost 5 bases, and 16 bases lay in between. CDR3 length equals 15 residues. The CDR3 sequence is CASSPPGLIDNEQFF. CDR3 coding DNA: TGTGCCAGCAGCCCCCCCGGGCTGATTGACAATGAGCAGTTCTTC.

The CDR3 spells CASSQVGYFTEAFF. The DNA of the CDR3 is TGCGCCAGCAGCCAAGTAGGTTATTTTACTGAAGCTTTCTTT. The V call is TRBV4-1, the J call TRBJ1-1; D uncertain. CDR3 length: 14 amino acids. From germline, CDR1 is MGHRA and CDR2 YSYEKL. Trimming stripped 1 base from V and 5 bases from J, with 11 bases between.

The rearrangement links TRBV11-2 to TRBJ1-1, with D unclear. The CDR3 totals 16 residues. CDR1 is SGHAT, CDR2 FQNNGV, per germline. Trimming pared 6 bases from V and 0 bases from J, leaving 17 bases between. The CDR3 region has the DNA TGTGCCAGCAGAAACCCCCTACGGAACATGAACACTGAAGCTTTCTTT. Protein sequence: CASRNPLRNMNTEAFF.

Only a few counts were recorded for this clonotype. The J gene is TRBJ1-2, the V gene TRBV6-1; 8 bases align to TRBD1. From germline, CDR1 is MNHNS and CDR2 SASEGT. CDR3 length: 14 residues. V lost 2 bases, J lost 5 bases, and 4 bases stayed unmatched. The DNA of the CDR3 is TGTGCCAGCAGTGAAACAGGGGGACTATATGGCTACACCTTC. It encodes CASSETGGLYGYTF.

This chain uses TRBV28 with TRBJ1-5; D gene unclear. Germline V gene sequence: CDR1 MDHEN, CDR2 SYDVKM. The CDR3 has 13 residues. V shed 5 bases and J shed 7 bases, with 12 bases lying between them. CDR3 protein: CASSPRGKQPQHF. For the CDR3, the DNA is TGTGCCAGCAGTCCGCGGGGTAAACAGCCCCAGCATTTT.

Only a few counts were recorded for this clonotype. V and J are TRBV7-8 and TRBJ2-3, with 9 positions matching TRBD1. The ends lost 1 base at V and 1 base at J; junction bases unmatched: 9. Germline assignment: CDR1 SGHVS and CDR2 FQNEAQ. This CDR3 comprises 18 residues. This CDR3 is CASSLGQGVGFRTDTQYF. The DNA of the CDR3 is TGTGCCAGCAGCTTAGGACAGGGGGTAGGCTTTCGCACAGATACGCAGTATTTT.

In this sample, this clonotype turned up a few times. The gene calls are TRBV28 and TRBJ2-2; 10 nucleotides line up with TRBD1. Germline lookup yields CDR1 MDHEN and CDR2 SYDVKM. Germline trimming cut 8 bases from V and 1 base from J; bases unmatched to any gene: 1. This CDR3 is built from 14 residues. CDR3: CASGQGGNTGELFF. Written as DNA, the CDR3 is TGTGCCAGCGGACAGGGGGGGAACACCGGGGAGCTGTTTTTT.

This clonotype appeared many times. CDR3 bases: TGTGCCAGCAGCCAAGATTCCGAGAGGTATAGGGAGCAGTTCTTC. Its translation: CASSQDSERYREQFF. This chain uses TRBV3-1 with TRBJ2-1; no reliable D call. Deletions cut 0 bases from V and 10 bases from J, with 16 bases between. CDR3 length equals 15 residues. Germline V lookup: CDR1 LGHDT, CDR2 YNNKEL (reference sequence).

This chain links TRBV15 with TRBJ2-7; 10 bases fit TRBD2. The V and J ends lost 4 bases and 4 bases, in that order; junction bases with no gene match: 7. The CDR3 extends over 15 amino acids. Looked up from germline, CDR1 is LNHNV and CDR2 is YYDKDF (reference sequence). CDR3 coding DNA: TGTGCCACCAGCATTCTAGCGGGAGACGCTTACGAGCAGTACTTC. Translating gives CATSILAGDAYEQYF.

The rearrangement links TRBV28 to TRBJ2-1; possibly TRBD1 or TRBD2 for D (5 bases each). CDR1 and CDR2 (germline): MDHEN, SYDVKM. There are 12 residues in the CDR3. V lost 8 bases and J 16 bases, leaving 21 bases between the germline ends. CDR3 sequence reads: CASVVWGREVFF. In DNA form, the CDR3 reads TGTGCCAGCGTAGTGTGGGGACGGGAAGTTTTCTTC.

J is TRBJ1-2 and V is TRBV5-5, with D maybe TRBD1 (5 bases). Germline-derived CDR1 and CDR2 are SGHKS and YYEKEE (reference sequence). The CDR3 has 15 amino acids. V was pared by 6 bases and J by 3 bases, with 18 bases between. DNA of the CDR3: TGTGCCAGCATCAGAACCCTCCCGGGGGACTATGGCTACACCTTC. Protein sequence: CASIRTLPGDYGYTF. Filled out from reference TRBV5-5 and TRBJ1-2, the complete variable domain reads DAGVTQSPTHLIKTRGQQVTLRCSPISGHKSVSWYQQVLGQGPQFIFQYYEKEERGRGNFPDRFSARQFPNYSSELNVNALLLGDSALYLCASIRTLPGDYGYTFGSGTRLTVV.

There are many counts of this clonotype. The chain is built from TRBV11-2 and TRBJ2-1; tentative D call: TRBD1 (5 bases). The V and J ends lost 2 bases and 6 bases respectively, with 8 bases between them. The CDR3 is 13 amino acids. The germline V gene has CDR1 SGHAT and CDR2 FQNNGV. The CDR3 DNA follows: TGTGCCAGCAGCTTACTCCAGGGCAATGAGCAGTTCTTC. Translation: CASSLLQGNEQFF.

This clonotype was seen once. A much larger clone lies a single base off, so this may be a read error. V gene TRBV20-1 combines with J gene TRBJ2-3, with 9 bases aligning to TRBD2. Losses at the gene ends were 5 bases for V and 10 bases for J; bases not matched to a gene: 13. The CDR3 is 14 residues long. CDR1 is DFQATT, CDR2 SNEGSKA, per germline (reference sequence). As DNA, the CDR3 is TGCAGTGCTCCGGGACTAGCAAGAAGTGATTCGCAGTATTTT. This gives the protein CSAPGLARSDSQYF.

This rearrangement joins TRBV9 to TRBJ2-3, with 9 bases matching TRBD2. Germline V gene lookup returns CDR1 SGDLS and CDR2 YYNGEE. The CDR3 consists of 16 residues. V trimming: 3 bases; J trimming: 5 bases; junction bases outside the gene matches: 10. As DNA, the CDR3 is TGTGCCAGCAGCGCCAGACTAGCGGCAGGGGGAGATACGCAGTATTTT. It codes for CASSARLAAGGDTQYF.

This clonotype was found once. A much larger clone is a single base away; this may be a read error. V usage is TRBV28 and J usage is TRBJ2-2; TRBD1 or TRBD2 may be the D gene (5 bases each). Germline values: CDR1 MDHEN, CDR2 SYDVKM. This CDR3 region has 16 residues. The CDR3 region has the DNA TGTGCCAGCAGGGGTCTTGGGACGGCTAACACCAGGGAGCTGTTTTTT. Amino acids: CASRGLGTANTRELFF. The variable domain in full, completed from reference TRBV28 and TRBJ2-2, reads DVKVTQSSRYLVKRTGEKVFLECVQDMDHENMFWYRQDPGLGLRLIYFSYDVKMKEKGDIPEGYSVSREKKERFSLILESASTNQTSMYLCASRGLGTANTRELFFGEGSRLTVL.

This clonotype was detected only once. Here the CDR3 DNA reads TGTGCCAGCAGCTTCGGGCCCGACACAGATACGCAGTATTTT. As protein: CASSFGPDTDTQYF. This chain uses TRBV7-9 with TRBJ2-3; unclear D gene. CDR1 is SEHNR, CDR2 FQNEAQ, per germline (reference sequence). This CDR3 spans 14 amino acids. V lost 3 bases and J 2 bases, leaving 9 bases between the germline ends. Based on the CDR3 plus reference TRBV7-9 and TRBJ2-3, the full variable domain is DTGVSQNPRHKITKRGQNVTFRCDPISEHNRLYWYRQTLGQGPEFLTYFQNEAQLEKSRLLSDRFSAERPKGSFSTLEIQRTEQGDSAMYLCASSFGPDTDTQYFGPGTRLTVL.

This clonotype showed up many times. The chain combines TRBV20-1 with TRBJ2-7; D perhaps matches TRBD2 (5 bases). Trimming stripped 2 bases from V and 2 bases from J, with 16 bases between. Germline V gene data show CDR1 as DFQATT and CDR2 as SNEGSKA (reference sequence). The CDR3 has 15 residues. The CDR3 sequence: CSARRFSTGTYEQYF. DNA of the CDR3: TGCAGTGCTAGACGGTTTTCGACGGGAACCTACGAGCAGTACTTC.

This clonotype was found a few times. V and J are TRBV20-1 and TRBJ2-7; 7 bases are shared with TRBD2. J lost 3 bases, V lost 0 bases, and 8 bases had no gene match. Germline V CDR1 and CDR2: DFQATT, SNEGSKA (reference sequence). The CDR3 contains 15 residues. In DNA, the CDR3 is TGCAGTGCTAGAGATCGGGGGGTAGTTGGCTACGAGCAGTACTTC. Its protein product is CSARDRGVVGYEQYF.

This chain connects TRBV19 to TRBJ2-2; D possibly corresponds to TRBD1 (6 bases). The germline V and J ends were trimmed by 5 bases and 6 bases, with 10 bases remaining between them. Looked up from germline, CDR1 is LNHDA and CDR2 is SQIVND (reference sequence). The CDR3 contains 13 residues. Written as DNA, the CDR3 is TGTGCCAGTAGTTCAGGGGACCCCGGGGAGCTGTTTTTT. Translating gives CASSSGDPGELFF.

This chain uses TRBV29-1 with TRBJ2-1; 15 nucleotides match TRBD2. The CDR3 runs to 17 residues. With V trimmed by 4 bases and J by 4 bases, 8 bases remained unmatched. The V gene's germline CDR1 is SQVTM and CDR2 ANQGSEA. The DNA of the CDR3 is TGCAGCGTTGGGCCGGCCGGGACTAGCGGGAGGTACAATGAGCAGTTCTTC. The encoded protein is CSVGPAGTSGRYNEQFF.

In regard to this clonotype: One base away lies a much larger clone, so this may be a sequencing read error. This chain joins TRBV27 and TRBJ1-1; D gene unclear. CDR3 length: 15 amino acids. V lost 3 bases and J lost 1, with 12 bases in between. Germline V gene lookup returns CDR1 MNHEY and CDR2 SMNVEV (reference sequence). The CDR3 DNA reads TGTGCCAGCAGTTTCTCGAACGTGGGGAACACTGAAGCTTTCTTT. This codes for CASSFSNVGNTEAFF.

The V call is TRBV19, the J call TRBJ2-7, with TRBD2 as a possible D gene (6 bases). The V end was cut by 6 bases, the J end by 1 base, with 19 bases between. CDR1 LNHDA and CDR2 SQIVND come from the germline V gene (reference sequence). The CDR3 has 16 residues. In nucleotides, the CDR3 is TGTGCCAGTAGATTGAAACCGGGACTTCCGTCCTACGAGCAGTACTTC. Its translation is CASRLKPGLPSYEQYF.

This clonotype showed up many times. The chain joins TRBV5-1 to TRBJ2-1, with 11 bases that match TRBD1. The germline gives CDR1 SGHRS, CDR2 YFSETQ. J lost 7 bases, V lost 4 bases, and 13 bases had no gene match. The CDR3 consists of 17 residues. The CDR3: CASSLRNGQGAGNEQFF. The CDR3 DNA follows: TGCGCCAGCAGCCTAAGAAATGGACAGGGGGCAGGAAATGAGCAGTTCTTC.

In this sample, this clonotype turned up many times. In nucleotides, the CDR3 is TGTGCCAGCAGCCCACGACTAGCGGTTTACAATGAGCAGTTCTTC. Translation gives CASSPRLAVYNEQFF. The chain combines TRBV11-2 with TRBJ2-1; 9 bases map to TRBD2. CDR1 is SGHAT, CDR2 FQNNGV, per germline. The CDR3 has 15 amino acids. After removal of 5 bases from V and 4 bases from J, the junction contained 6 bases not matched to a gene.

CDR3 in amino acids: CSARDGSGPSTDTQYF. For the CDR3, the DNA is TGCAGTGCTAGAGATGGAAGCGGGCCTAGCACAGATACGCAGTATTTT. V gene TRBV20-1 combines with J gene TRBJ2-3; perhaps TRBD2 as D (6 bases). Germline V gene lookup returns CDR1 DFQATT and CDR2 SNEGSKA (reference sequence). The CDR3 covers 16 residues. Trimming removed 0 bases at V and 0 bases at J, with 13 bases between.